The next 13 T cell receptor beta chains were all read from a single sample in a study of vaccination and CD4 T cells after COVID-19. The Oncomine TCR Beta short-read assay was applied to DNA of cultured CD4+ T cells. TCRdb re-called the PCR reads through MiXCR, storing one row per CDR3 protein. The sample carries 11,000 or so distinct CDR3 sequences, under 70% recorded once. These receptors have no known antigen. Treatment specified: roughly 10-day PBMC culture with coronavirus spike peptide pools or control peptides (ViraFEST assay). The sequenced sample consisted of CD4+ T cells from blood, cultured in vitro. These receptors were obtained from a human donor who had recovered from COVID-19.

The CDR3 sequence is CASSLYLAGGADTQYF. The CDR3 DNA is TGTGCCAGCAGTTTATACTTAGCGGGAGGAGCCGATACGCAGTATTTT. V and J are TRBV6-5 and TRBJ2-3; 10 bases agree with TRBD2. Germline assignment: CDR1 MNHEY and CDR2 SVGAGI. V dropped 4 bases and J dropped 6; count of bases not matched to a gene: 10. CDR3 length equals 16 residues.

The V and J genes are TRBV5-1 and TRBJ2-7, with 7 bases matching TRBD2. This CDR3 is 15 amino acids long. Trimming took 4 bases from V and 0 from J; bases not matched to a gene: 7. Germline assignment: CDR1 SGHRS and CDR2 YFSETQ. CDR3: CASSQAGTSSYEQYF. CDR3 DNA: TGCGCCAGCAGCCAAGCGGGAACAAGCTCCTACGAGCAGTACTTC.

This clonotype was detected a few times. The chain recombines TRBV20-1 with TRBJ2-1; tentatively, D is TRBD1 (6 bases). Germline-derived CDR1 and CDR2 are DFQATT and SNEGSKA (reference sequence). V shed 3 bases and J shed 3 bases, with 9 bases lying between them. The CDR3 spans 13 residues. Here the CDR3 DNA reads TGCAGTGCTAGTCTGGACAGCTACAATGAGCAGTTCTTC. This codes for CSASLDSYNEQFF.

This chain joins TRBV6-1 and TRBJ1-2, with D tentatively TRBD1 (5 bases). Trimming shortened V by 7 bases and J by 5 bases, and 14 bases separated the two germline ends. CDR3 length: 13 residues. Germline CDR1 MNHNS, CDR2 SASEGT. CDR3 amino acids: CASIPREGYGYTF. In nucleotides, the CDR3 is TGTGCCAGCATCCCCAGGGAGGGTTATGGCTACACCTTC.

This clonotype was recorded a few times. The CDR3 DNA sequence: TGTGCCAGTATCTTTGGAGCTGGAAACACCATATATTTT. This codes for CASIFGAGNTIYF. The rearrangement joins TRBV28 to TRBJ1-3; D not certain. In germline, CDR1 is MDHEN, CDR2 SYDVKM. The CDR3 is 13 amino acids. V was clipped by 9 bases and J by 2 bases, with 11 bases between them. Variable domain in full (rest from reference TRBV28 and TRBJ1-3): DVKVTQSSRYLVKRTGEKVFLECVQDMDHENMFWYRQDPGLGLRLIYFSYDVKMKEKGDIPEGYSVSREKKERFSLILESASTNQTSMYLCASIFGAGNTIYFGEGSWLTVV.

The chain couples TRBV25-1 to TRBJ1-5, with a weak D call TRBD1 (5 bases). Germline V lookup: CDR1 MGHDK, CDR2 SYGVNS. The CDR3 contains 15 residues. Trimming cost V 4 bases and J 3 bases, with 13 bases left between them. The CDR3 sequence: CASSGWDGFNQPQHF. As DNA, the CDR3 is TGTGCCAGCAGTGGGTGGGACGGCTTCAATCAGCCCCAGCATTTT. The full variable domain, completed using reference TRBV25-1 and TRBJ1-5, is EADIYQTPRYLVIGTGKKITLECSQTMGHDKMYWYQQDPGMELHLIHYSYGVNSTEKGDLSSESTVSRIRTEHFPLTLESARPSHTSQYLCASSGWDGFNQPQHFGDGTRLSIL.

In its sample, this clonotype was seen a few times. V and J are TRBV6-1 and TRBJ2-3; a weak D match, TRBD2 (6 bases). V lost 6 bases and J lost 2, with 9 bases in between. Germline assignment: CDR1 MNHNS and CDR2 SASEGT. The CDR3 is 13 amino acids. CDR3 nucleotides: TGTGCCAGCAGGTCGGGAGCCACAGATACGCAGTATTTT. Translated: CASRSGATDTQYF.

J is TRBJ2-7 and V is TRBV6-1; D might be TRBD2 (5 bases). CDR3 length: 15 amino acids. Deletions cut 8 bases from V and 5 bases from J, with 22 bases between. Germline-derived CDR1 and CDR2 are MNHNS and SASEGT. CDR3 coding DNA: TGTGCCAGCGGAAAAGTGACTGGGTTCGGGAACGAGCAGTACTTC. This translates into CASGKVTGFGNEQYF.

This clonotype showed up just a few times. The chain employs TRBV25-1 and TRBJ1-1, with a weak D call TRBD1 (5 bases). Germline values: CDR1 MGHDK, CDR2 SYGVNS. The V gene lost 2 bases and the J gene lost 1 base, with 8 bases spanning the gap. CDR3 length: 14 residues. The CDR3 DNA reads as TGTGCCAGCAGTGAAAGGGGTGGGAACACTGAAGCTTTCTTT. It specifies CASSERGGNTEAFF.

The gene calls are TRBV6-2 or TRBV6-3 and TRBJ2-7; D call uncertain. The CDR3 is 13 amino acids. Trimming pared 0 bases from V and 2 bases from J, leaving 5 bases between. The germline V gene encodes CDR1 MNHEY and CDR2 SVGEGT. CDR3 in amino acids: CASSYSIPYEQYF. The CDR3 nucleotides are TGTGCCAGCAGTTACTCGATACCCTACGAGCAGTACTTC.

The rearrangement joins TRBV6-5 to TRBJ1-1; D ambiguous. The germline CDR1 and CDR2 sequences are MNHEY and SVGAGI. There are 13 residues in the CDR3. Between the trimmed V and J ends, which lost 8 bases and 4 bases, there was a span of 14 bases. The CDR3 region is CASGLVLGTEAFF. For the CDR3, the DNA is TGTGCCAGCGGTTTGGTTTTGGGCACTGAAGCTTTCTTT.

The V gene is TRBV27, the J gene TRBJ1-6; 7 positions match TRBD1. V dropped 5 bases and J dropped 10; count of bases not matched to a gene: 14. From germline, CDR1 is MNHEY and CDR2 SMNVEV (reference sequence). The CDR3 covers 16 residues. CDR3 region: CASSDLLGQVGSPLHF. The CDR3 nucleotides read TGTGCCAGCAGTGACCTATTAGGACAGGTCGGATCACCCCTCCACTTT.

The J gene is TRBJ2-5, the V gene TRBV10-2, with 10 bases that match TRBD1. With V trimmed by 6 bases and J by 5 bases, 9 bases remained unmatched. The CDR3 covers 15 residues. Looked up from germline, CDR1 is WSHSY and CDR2 is SAAADI. The CDR3 loop is CASSRDRGGGETQYF. DNA of the CDR3: TGCGCCAGCAGCCGGGACAGGGGTGGAGGTGAGACCCAGTACTTC.